One and the same sample provided the 27 T cell receptor beta chains below, sequenced in a study of graft-versus-host responses after intestinal transplantation. For these TCRs, the target antigens are not known. The method was immunoSEQ multiplex PCR; TCRdb's version includes in-frame clones alone and lacks a portion of them. The sample yields more than 85,000 clones, about four fifths seen once. The source was unstimulated CD4+ T cells sorted from spleen or lymph node cells, collected before intestinal transplant. These receptors came from a human donor who received an intestinal transplant.

The chain is built from TRBV15 and TRBJ2-7; the match to TRBD1 covers 7 bases. The ends lost 2 bases at V and 1 base at J; junction bases unmatched: 5. The CDR3 has 15 amino acids. The V gene's germline CDR1 is LNHNV and CDR2 YYDKDF (reference sequence). The CDR3 spells CATSRRDSFSYEQYF. DNA for the CDR3: TGTGCCACCAGCAGAAGGGACAGTTTTTCCTACGAGCAGTACTTC.

J is TRBJ2-7 and V is TRBV7-8; D is perhaps TRBD2 (5 bases). The ends were cut back, 5 bases at V and 2 bases at J, with 19 bases in the middle. The CDR3 covers 16 residues. Germline V CDR1 and CDR2: SGHVS, FQNEAQ. The CDR3: CASSLQEGLLAYEQYF. The CDR3 DNA reads TGTGCCAGCAGCCTCCAGGAAGGACTGCTAGCCTACGAGCAGTACTTC.

V gene TRBV7-2 combines with J gene TRBJ1-2; 10 bases map to TRBD1. This CDR3 has 14 amino acids. J gave up 2 bases and V 5 bases, and 2 bases lay outside the gene matches. Germline-derived CDR1 and CDR2 are SGHTA and FQGNSA. In nucleotides, the CDR3 is TGTGCCAGCAGCAAGGACAGGGGGAACTATGGCTACACCTTC. Residues: CASSKDRGNYGYTF. Combining the CDR3 with reference TRBV7-2 and TRBJ1-2 gives the whole variable domain GAGVSQSPSNKVTEKGKDVELRCDPISGHTALYWYRQSLGQGLEFLIYFQGNSAPDKSGLPSDRFSAERTGGSVSTLTIQRTQQEDSAVYLCASSKDRGNYGYTFGSGTRLTVV.

V is TRBV6-4 and J is TRBJ2-2, with D perhaps TRBD1 (6 bases). Germline CDR1 reads MRHNA; CDR2 reads SNTAGT. The germline V and J ends were trimmed by 3 bases and 7 bases, with 12 bases remaining between them. This CDR3 region has 14 residues. CDR3 sequence reads: CASSEFQGIGELFF. CDR3 in DNA: TGTGCCAGCAGTGAGTTCCAGGGGATCGGGGAGCTGTTTTTT.

The chain combines TRBV6-1 with TRBJ1-4; TRBD1 agrees at 7 bases. This CDR3 has 14 residues. Trimming at V came to 3 bases and at J to 8 bases, leaving 6 bases not matched to a gene. CDR1 MNHNS and CDR2 SASEGT come from the germline V gene. In nucleotides, the CDR3 is TGTGCCAGCAGTGAGGCCAGGGGGGCGGAAAAACTGTTTTTT. As protein: CASSEARGAEKLFF.

V gene TRBV4-2 combines with J gene TRBJ1-4; unclear D gene. The CDR3 is 15 amino acids. V lost 0 bases, J lost 2 bases, and 7 bases lay in between. Germline CDR1 reads LGHNA; CDR2 reads YNFKEQ. The CDR3 loop reads CASSQEGPTNEKLFF. CDR3 coding DNA: TGTGCCAGCAGCCAAGAGGGCCCCACTAATGAAAAACTGTTTTTT.

The V gene is TRBV5-6, the J gene TRBJ2-1; a possible D gene is TRBD1 (6 bases). Germline CDR1 SGHDT, CDR2 YYEEEE. The CDR3 runs 12 residues. Between the trimmed V and J ends, which lost 6 bases and 10 bases, there was a span of 14 bases. Written as DNA, the CDR3 is TGTGCCAGCAACCCTGGGGGCGGGGAGCAGTTCTTC. Protein sequence: CASNPGGGEQFF.

This chain connects TRBV11-3 to TRBJ2-3, with a possible D match to TRBD2 (6 bases). V was shortened by 0 bases and J by 6 bases, with 10 bases between the two germline ends. The CDR3 sequence is 14 residues long. Germline assignment: CDR1 SGHNT and CDR2 YENEEA. CDR3 sequence reads: CASSLDGSKDTQYF. The CDR3, as DNA: TGTGCCAGCAGCTTAGACGGGAGTAAGGATACGCAGTATTTT.

The chain recombines TRBV6-6 with TRBJ2-1, with D maybe TRBD1 (6 bases). The CDR3 runs 16 residues. The V gene lost 6 bases and the J gene lost 4 bases, with 19 bases spanning the gap. CDR1 is MNHNY, CDR2 SVGAGI, per germline (reference sequence). The CDR3 sequence: CASSGVGANFYNEQFF. Here the CDR3 DNA reads TGTGCCAGCAGCGGTGTGGGGGCCAACTTTTACAATGAGCAGTTCTTC.

The rearrangement links TRBV10-1 to TRBJ2-5, with D maybe TRBD1 (5 bases). The V end was cut by 7 bases, the J end by 5 bases, with 11 bases between. There are 12 residues in the CDR3. In germline, CDR1 is WNHNN, CDR2 SYGVQD (reference sequence). The CDR3 loop is CASIRVRETQYF. CDR3 nucleotides: TGCGCCAGCATCAGGGTCAGGGAGACCCAGTACTTC.

The V call is TRBV5-6, the J call TRBJ1-3; weak D call: TRBD1 (5 bases). Germline V gives CDR1 SGHDT, CDR2 YYEEEE. V lost 1 base to trimming and J lost 0 bases, with 11 bases between them. There are 16 residues in the CDR3. The CDR3 sequence is CASSLLGRDSGNTIYF. CDR3 in DNA: TGTGCCAGCAGCTTGCTCGGCAGGGACTCTGGAAACACCATATATTTT.

The CDR3 region has the DNA TGTGCCAGCAGTAACGCGGACAGTAGAACCTACGAGCAGTACTTC. As protein: CASSNADSRTYEQYF. V and J are TRBV27 and TRBJ2-7, with a weak D call TRBD1 (6 bases). Trimming left V 5 bases short and J 2 bases short, with 16 bases between. CDR3 length: 15 residues. The V gene's germline CDR1 is MNHEY and CDR2 SMNVEV (reference sequence).

This clone was recorded once. This chain links TRBV5-8 with TRBJ2-1, with D uncertain. Germline V gene data show CDR1 as SGHTS and CDR2 as YDEGEE. V was clipped by 0 bases and J by 7 bases, with 5 bases between them. The CDR3 is made up of 12 amino acids. The CDR3, as DNA: TGTGCCAGCAGCTTGGACGGGAATGAGCAGTTCTTC. Translation: CASSLDGNEQFF.

The chain couples TRBV13 to TRBJ2-7, with D possibly TRBD2 on 5 matching bases. Trimming left V 4 bases short and J 4 bases short, with 14 bases between. Germline CDR1 PRHDT, CDR2 FYEKMQ (reference sequence). CDR3 length equals 14 residues. CDR3 sequence: CASSSRTLSYEQYF. The CDR3 DNA is TGTGCCAGCAGCTCCAGGACTCTCTCGTACGAGCAGTACTTC.

The chain links TRBV6-1 to TRBJ1-4, with TRBD1 as a possible D gene (6 bases). Trimming shortened V by 2 bases and J by 4 bases, and 17 bases separated the two germline ends. This CDR3 is built from 17 residues. The germline gives CDR1 MNHNS, CDR2 SASEGT. CDR3 sequence: CASSETNYRAFNEKLFF. CDR3 bases: TGTGCCAGCAGTGAAACGAATTACAGGGCCTTTAATGAAAAACTGTTTTTT.

The V gene is TRBV10-3, the J gene TRBJ1-2; weak D call: TRBD1 (5 bases). V was cut by 8 bases and J by 5 bases, with 12 bases left in between. In germline, CDR1 is ENHRY, CDR2 SYGVKD. CDR3 size: 12 residues. The CDR3 coding sequence is TGTGCCATCTCTCCAGGGAATTATGGCTACACCTTC. Its translation is CAISPGNYGYTF.

The chain links TRBV7-8 to TRBJ2-5; perhaps TRBD2 as D (6 bases). The CDR3 spans 14 residues. Germline V CDR1 and CDR2: SGHVS, FQNEAQ. Trimming took 6 bases from V and 3 from J, leaving 14 bases between them. The CDR3 sequence is CASRGPRGKETQYF. CDR3 DNA sequence: TGTGCCAGCAGGGGGCCCCGCGGGAAAGAGACCCAGTACTTC.

The genes are TRBV29-1 and TRBJ1-2, with 11 bases lining up with TRBD1. V lost 2 bases and J lost 5; bases outside the gene matches: 7. CDR1 is SQVTM and CDR2 is ANQGSEA in the germline V gene. This CDR3 region has 15 residues. CDR3 protein: CSVELSGDRGYGYTF. CDR3 in DNA: TGCAGCGTTGAATTATCGGGGGACAGGGGGTATGGCTACACCTTC.

J is TRBJ2-1 and V is TRBV4-2; D gene unclear. The CDR3 is 13 amino acids. Germline V gives CDR1 LGHNA, CDR2 YNFKEQ. Trimming took off 0 bases at V and 10 bases at J, with 10 bases between the two ends. CDR3 bases: TGTGCCAGCAGCCAAGATACGGCCAGGGAGCAGTTCTTC. Translating gives CASSQDTAREQFF.

This sequence joins TRBV14 and TRBJ1-1; D remains ambiguous. The V gene lost 8 bases and the J gene lost 0 bases, with 10 bases spanning the gap. Germline CDR1 and CDR2: SGHDN and FVKESK. CDR3 length: 13 amino acids. CDR3 residues: CASFVILNTEAFF. CDR3 coding DNA: TGTGCCAGCTTTGTAATCTTGAACACTGAAGCTTTCTTT. Looking up the rest from reference TRBV14 and TRBJ1-1 gives the full variable domain: EAGVTQFPSHSVIEKGQTVTLRCDPISGHDNLYWYRRVMGKEIKFLLHFVKESKQDESGMPNNRFLAERTGGTYSTLKVQPAELEDSGVYFCASFVILNTEAFFGQGTRLTVV.

This chain uses TRBV7-8 with TRBJ1-1; D is ambiguous. The V and J ends lost 6 bases and 0 bases respectively, with 8 bases between them. CDR3 length equals 13 residues. Germline V gene data show CDR1 as SGHVS and CDR2 as FQNEAQ. The CDR3 protein is CASRGLMNTEAFF. In DNA, the CDR3 is TGTGCCAGCAGAGGACTGATGAACACTGAAGCTTTCTTT.

Worth noting for this clone: At one boundary the junction diverges from the germline segment, which might be a read error. The J gene is TRBJ2-1, the V gene TRBV6-4, with 13 bases fitting TRBD2. Germline V gene lookup returns CDR1 MRHNA and CDR2 SNTAGT. This CDR3 has 15 residues. Here the CDR3 DNA reads TGTGCCAGCAGCGGACTAGCGGGAGAGGTCAATGGGCAGTTCTTC. Amino acid sequence: CASSGLAGEVNGQFF.

V and J are TRBV28 and TRBJ2-7, with 10 bases aligning to TRBD2. V dropped 6 bases and J dropped 4; count of bases not matched to a gene: 6. Germline V gene sequence: CDR1 MDHEN, CDR2 SYDVKM. This CDR3 is 14 amino acids long. CDR3 in amino acids: CASRVAGGLYEQYF. The CDR3 coding sequence is TGTGCCAGCAGAGTAGCGGGGGGACTATACGAGCAGTACTTC.

This clone was detected once. This chain connects TRBV27 to TRBJ2-7; 8 nucleotides line up with TRBD2. The CDR3 spans 15 residues. J was trimmed by 0 bases and V by 4 bases; bases with no gene match: 5. In germline, CDR1 is MNHEY, CDR2 SMNVEV (reference sequence). The CDR3 coding sequence is TGTGCCAGCAGTTATCAAGCGGGAGACTCCTACGAGCAGTACTTC. Translating gives CASSYQAGDSYEQYF.

A single count supports this clone. The chain joins TRBV28 to TRBJ2-7; TRBD1 aligns across 7 bases. The germline V gene has CDR1 MDHEN and CDR2 SYDVKM. J was trimmed by 3 bases and V by 2 bases; bases with no gene match: 4. This CDR3 comprises 14 residues. For the CDR3, the DNA is TGTGCCAGCAGTTTAGGGACAGCTATCTACGAGCAGTACTTC. This codes for CASSLGTAIYEQYF.

The chain is built from TRBV30 and TRBJ2-5; 11 bases fit TRBD2. Germline CDR1 reads GTSNPN; CDR2 reads SVGIG (reference sequence). CDR3 length: 17 amino acids. Trimming took 4 bases from V and 4 from J; bases not matched to a gene: 14. CDR3 sequence: CAWIHPRVAGGLETQYF. CDR3 sequence (DNA): TGTGCCTGGATCCACCCTCGGGTAGCGGGGGGGCTAGAGACCCAGTACTTC.

The V call is TRBV5-1, the J call TRBJ1-2; 12 positions agree with TRBD1. Unmatched junction bases numbered 11, after V lost 4 bases and J lost 7 bases. Germline lookup yields CDR1 SGHRS and CDR2 YFSETQ. The length of the CDR3 is 16 residues. In nucleotides, the CDR3 is TGCGCCAGCAGCCCCAACCCGGGACAGGGGGCGCCTGGCTACACCTTC. Translation: CASSPNPGQGAPGYTF.